Below, 6 T cell receptor beta chains from the same sample are listed, as sequenced in a study of T cell responses to AZD1222 COVID-19 vaccine. TCRdb's table, derived via immunoSEQ multiplex PCR, lists solely in-frame clones and lacks some. The data show about 140,000 clones, roughly 90% seen once. The source material was peripheral blood, sampled on day 0 of AZD1222 vaccination. These receptors were obtained from an adult in good health.

In regard to this clone: This specimen includes other DNA sequences encoding the same CDR3. The chain recombines TRBV4-2 with TRBJ1-2, with a tentative D call TRBD1 (6 bases). The germline V gene encodes CDR1 LGHNA and CDR2 YNFKEQ. The CDR3 sequence is 17 residues long. V was cut by 0 bases and J by 8 bases, with 22 bases left in between. This chain's CDR3 is CASSQDREGGAGKGYTF. The CDR3, as DNA: TGTGCCAGCAGCCAAGATCGAGAGGGGGGCGCAGGAAAAGGCTACACCTTC.

This clone was recorded once. The rearrangement links TRBV11-1 to TRBJ2-3, with TRBD2 matching over 11 bases. There are 15 residues in the CDR3. The junction had 4 bases not matched to a gene; V was cut back by 3 bases and J by 5 bases. CDR1 and CDR2 (germline): SGHAT, FQDESV (reference sequence). In DNA, the CDR3 is TGTGCCAGCAGCTTTCTGCTAGCGGGGGGAGATACGCAGTATTTT. Residues: CASSFLLAGGDTQYF.

The chain recombines TRBV18 with TRBJ2-1; 8 bases line up with TRBD2. Germline CDR1 reads KGHSH; CDR2 reads LQKENI. V dropped 2 bases and J dropped 3; count of bases not matched to a gene: 3. The CDR3 totals 15 residues. The CDR3, as DNA: TGTGCCAGCTCACCAGGACTAGCAATCTACAATGAGCAGTTCTTC. This sequence encodes CASSPGLAIYNEQFF.

For the CDR3, the DNA is TGTGCCAGCAGCCGGGTAGAGGGTGGAGATACGCAGTATTTT. Its protein product is CASSRVEGGDTQYF. This rearrangement joins TRBV21-1 to TRBJ2-3; TRBD2 is taken as the D call from the table, unchecked against the DNA. TRBV21-1 represents a pseudogene. This CDR3 region has 14 residues.

The chain uses TRBV7-3 and TRBJ2-3; maybe TRBD1 (5 bases). Between the trimmed V and J ends, which lost 1 base and 4 bases, there was a span of 12 bases. Germline lookup yields CDR1 SGHTA and CDR2 FQGTGA. The CDR3 consists of 15 residues. CDR3 bases: TGTGCCAGCAGCTTAAACGGCAGGGAATCAGATACGCAGTATTTT. Its protein product is CASSLNGRESDTQYF. The full variable domain, completed using reference TRBV7-3 and TRBJ2-3, is GAGVSQTPSNKVTEKGKYVELRCDPISGHTALYWYRQSLGQGPEFLIYFQGTGAADDSGLPNDRFFAVRPEGSVSTLKIQRTERGDSAVYLCASSLNGRESDTQYFGPGTRLTVL.

The chain carries TRBV28 and TRBJ2-1, with D perhaps matching TRBD1 or TRBD2 (5 bases each). With 4 bases removed from V and 1 base from J, the gap between germline ends came to 14 bases. The germline gives CDR1 MDHEN, CDR2 SYDVKM. The length of the CDR3 is 16 residues. The CDR3 nucleotides read TGTGCCAGCAGTTCCGGGACCCCCAGGTCCTACAATGAGCAGTTCTTC. Its translation is CASSSGTPRSYNEQFF.